The 26 T cell receptor beta chains presented below share a single source sample, sequenced in a study of cytomegalovirus exposure and HLA in healthy donors. In the PCR, 60 Vbeta and 13 Jbeta primers were used. Generated by immunoSEQ multiplex PCR, the TCRdb table keeps only in-frame clones and is missing some. The repertoire holds approximately 170,000 clones, with roughly 84% as singletons. Specimen: PBMCs. The receptors derive from a boy aged 2-15 years in good health and CMV-seronegative.

The rearrangement uses TRBV27 and TRBJ1-1, with D possibly being TRBD1 (6 bases). The CDR3 loop spans 12 amino acids. V was cut by 7 bases and J by 8 bases, with 14 bases left in between. Germline V lookup: CDR1 MNHEY, CDR2 SMNVEV (reference sequence). The CDR3: CASIVPGQEAFF. Written as DNA, the CDR3 is TGTGCCAGCATTGTGCCGGGACAAGAAGCTTTCTTT.

This rearrangement joins TRBV19 to TRBJ1-5; perhaps TRBD1 as D (6 bases). Trimming removed 10 bases at V and 2 bases at J, with 15 bases between. Germline values: CDR1 LNHDA, CDR2 SQIVND (reference sequence). The CDR3 totals 14 residues. The CDR3 bases are TGTGCCACCAACAGGGTCGGCGGCAATCAGCCCCAGCATTTT. This codes for CATNRVGGNQPQHF.

The CDR3 sequence: CASHAGTGKNIQYF. The DNA of the CDR3 is TGTGCCAGCCACGCCGGGACAGGGAAAAACATTCAGTACTTC. The chain couples TRBV18 to TRBJ2-4; TRBD1 aligns across 9 bases. This CDR3 is 14 amino acids long. Germline V gene lookup returns CDR1 KGHSH and CDR2 LQKENI. The ends lost 8 bases at V and 4 bases at J; junction bases unmatched: 6. Full variable domain (outside the CDR3, taken from reference TRBV18 and TRBJ2-4): NAGVMQNPRHLVRRRGQEARLRCSPMKGHSHVYWYRQLPEEGLKFMVYLQKENIIDESGMPKERFSAEFPKEGPSILRIQQVVRGDSAAYFCASHAGTGKNIQYFGAGTRLSVL.

The chain couples TRBV4-2 to TRBJ1-2; D remains unclear. This CDR3 is 13 amino acids long. The V gene's germline CDR1 is LGHNA and CDR2 YNFKEQ. V lost 0 bases to trimming and J lost 8 bases, with 10 bases between them. CDR3 sequence (DNA): TGTGCCAGCAGCCAAGAAGTCCTAATGGGCTACACCTTC. Amino acids: CASSQEVLMGYTF.

The sample holds one count of this clone. The chain employs TRBV30 and TRBJ2-7; TRBD1 aligns across 8 bases. From germline, CDR1 is GTSNPN and CDR2 SVGIG (reference sequence). The ends lost 2 bases at V and 1 base at J; junction bases unmatched: 7. CDR3 length: 15 residues. The CDR3 loop reads CAWSPLQGASYEQYF. Written as DNA, the CDR3 is TGTGCCTGGAGTCCCCTCCAGGGGGCGTCCTACGAGCAGTACTTC.

Written as DNA, the CDR3 is TGTGCCAGCAGCCAGAGCGGGATGACGAACACCGGGGAGCTGTTTTTT. Translated, it gives CASSQSGMTNTGELFF. The V call is TRBV7-9, the J call TRBJ2-2; TRBD2 matches at 7 bases. V lost 5 bases to trimming and J lost 0 bases; unmatched junction nucleotides: 6. The germline gives CDR1 SEHNR, CDR2 FQNEAQ (reference sequence). The CDR3 consists of 16 residues.

The count of this clone is one. V is TRBV4-1 and J is TRBJ2-3; D gene ambiguous. Looked up from germline, CDR1 is MGHRA and CDR2 is YSYEKL. V lost 0 bases to trimming and J lost 6 bases, with 7 bases between them. The CDR3 loop spans 13 amino acids. CDR3 region: CASSQESPDTQYF. The DNA for the CDR3 is TGCGCCAGCAGCCAAGAGAGCCCCGATACGCAGTATTTT.

The J gene is TRBJ1-2, the V gene TRBV7-2; D uncertain. Trimming left V 8 bases short and J 4 bases short, with 8 bases between. The CDR3 consists of 11 residues. Germline-derived CDR1 and CDR2 are SGHTA and FQGNSA. The CDR3 nucleotides read TGTGCCAGCGGACTACCCTATGGCTACACCTTC. Amino acids: CASGLPYGYTF.

V gene TRBV4-1 combines with J gene TRBJ2-3; 7 nucleotides align to TRBD1. The germline V gene has CDR1 MGHRA and CDR2 YSYEKL. Trimming removed 1 base from V and 0 bases from J; junction bases left unmatched: 16. This CDR3 comprises 20 residues. CDR3 protein: CASSQGFLGPGTESTDTQYF. The CDR3 nucleotides read TGCGCCAGCAGCCAAGGGTTTCTAGGACCCGGGACAGAGAGCACAGATACGCAGTATTTT.

The chain employs TRBV30 and TRBJ2-4; D perhaps matches TRBD1 (5 bases). Germline V gives CDR1 GTSNPN, CDR2 SVGIG (reference sequence). This CDR3 contains 11 residues. V lost 0 bases to trimming and J lost 8 bases, with 5 bases between them. Here the CDR3 DNA reads TGTGCCTGGAGTGTACAGGACATTCAGTACTTC. Translated, it gives CAWSVQDIQYF. The complete variable domain, with remaining parts taken from reference TRBV30 and TRBJ2-4, reads SQTIHQWPATLVQPVGSPLSLECTVEGTSNPNLYWYRQAAGRGLQLLFYSVGIGQISSEVPQNLSASRPQDRQFILSSKKLLLSDSGFYLCAWSVQDIQYFGAGTRLSVL.

Concerning this clone: The sample has other DNA sequences that encode this CDR3 too. The V call is TRBV6-5, the J call TRBJ2-1, with D perhaps TRBD1 (5 bases). Trimming shortened V by 8 bases and J by 4 bases, and 18 bases separated the two germline ends. CDR1 is MNHEY, CDR2 SVGAGI, per germline. The CDR3 extends over 15 amino acids. CDR3 in DNA: TGTGCCAGCCATGGCTCAGGGAAGTTTTACAATGAGCAGTTCTTC. Protein product: CASHGSGKFYNEQFF.

This sequence joins TRBV30 and TRBJ2-1, with D possibly being TRBD2 (6 bases). Germline V gene sequence: CDR1 GTSNPN, CDR2 SVGIG (reference sequence). Between the trimmed V and J ends, which lost 0 bases and 5 bases, there was a span of 11 bases. This CDR3 has 14 residues. CDR3 region: CAWSVFLANNEQFF. In DNA form, the CDR3 reads TGTGCCTGGAGTGTATTCCTAGCGAACAATGAGCAGTTCTTC. Drawing the rest from reference TRBV30 and TRBJ2-1, the complete variable domain is SQTIHQWPATLVQPVGSPLSLECTVEGTSNPNLYWYRQAAGRGLQLLFYSVGIGQISSEVPQNLSASRPQDRQFILSSKKLLLSDSGFYLCAWSVFLANNEQFFGPGTRLTVL.

The count of this clone is one. The CDR3 here is CASSQDPGLENIQYF. CDR3 DNA sequence: TGCGCCAGCAGCCAAGATCCCGGACTGGAAAACATTCAGTACTTC. V and J are TRBV4-3 and TRBJ2-4; D perhaps matches TRBD2 (5 bases). V lost 0 bases to trimming and J lost 5 bases, with 11 bases between them. Germline values: CDR1 LGHNA, CDR2 YSLEER. This CDR3 comprises 15 residues.

V is TRBV5-6 and J is TRBJ1-1, with 8 bases aligning to TRBD1. Trimming removed 2 bases from V and 5 bases from J; junction bases left unmatched: 8. Germline V gives CDR1 SGHDT, CDR2 YYEEEE. This CDR3 is built from 15 residues. In DNA form, the CDR3 reads TGTGCCAGCAGCTTCCCCAGGGGGCTAGTTACTGAAGCTTTCTTT. Protein product: CASSFPRGLVTEAFF.

V gene TRBV6-5 combines with J gene TRBJ1-1; TRBD1 aligns across 8 bases. Germline CDR1 and CDR2: MNHEY and SVGAGI. CDR3 length: 16 amino acids. The trim removed 4 bases at V and 0 bases at J, leaving 7 bases unmatched. CDR3 in amino acids: CASSLAGGPMNTEAFF. The CDR3 DNA follows: TGTGCCAGCAGTTTAGCAGGGGGCCCTATGAACACTGAAGCTTTCTTT.

The chain joins TRBV5-8 to TRBJ2-1; 7 nucleotides agree with TRBD2. There are 16 residues in the CDR3. V shed 0 bases, J shed 0 bases, and the junction held 3 bases outside the gene matches. The germline CDR1 and CDR2 sequences are SGHTS and YDEGEE. CDR3 nucleotides: TGTGCCAGCAGCTTGGGGGAGGGTAGCTCCTACAATGAGCAGTTCTTC. Its protein product is CASSLGEGSSYNEQFF.

The V gene is TRBV15, the J gene TRBJ1-2; 8 nucleotides agree with TRBD1. The CDR3 runs 15 residues. Germline V lookup: CDR1 LNHNV, CDR2 YYDKDF (reference sequence). J was trimmed by 4 bases and V by 0 bases; bases with no gene match: 4. The CDR3 region is CATSRDKDRVYGYTF. CDR3 DNA: TGTGCCACCAGCAGAGATAAGGACAGGGTCTATGGCTACACCTTC.

The rearrangement uses TRBV5-4 and TRBJ1-2, with 8 bases aligning to TRBD1. CDR1 SGHNT and CDR2 YYREEE come from the germline V gene (reference sequence). Trimming at V came to 10 bases and at J to 7 bases, leaving 15 bases not matched to a gene. The CDR3 has 14 residues. CDR3 sequence reads: CALGRDRQQSGYTF. The CDR3 bases are TGTGCCCTGGGTCGGGACAGGCAACAAAGTGGCTACACCTTC.

The V and J genes are TRBV19 and TRBJ1-1; TRBD1 aligns across 7 bases. V shed 9 bases and J 5 bases; nucleotides not matched to a gene: 12. CDR1 is LNHDA, CDR2 SQIVND, per germline (reference sequence). This CDR3 contains 14 residues. CDR3 DNA sequence: TGTGCCAGCCGGACCCCGGGACAGAGGACTGAAGCTTTCTTT. Its translation: CASRTPGQRTEAFF.

This clone was seen a handful of times. The V and J genes are TRBV25-1 and TRBJ2-7; TRBD2 agrees at 8 bases. The CDR3 has 13 amino acids. V was pared by 2 bases and J by 6 bases, with 3 bases of the junction left unmatched. Germline V gene sequence: CDR1 MGHDK, CDR2 SYGVNS. Here the CDR3 reads CASSELAGAEQYF. The CDR3 DNA reads TGTGCCAGCAGTGAACTAGCGGGTGCCGAGCAGTACTTC.

There are a few counts of this clone. V is TRBV5-6 and J is TRBJ2-2; D not certain. The CDR3 consists of 14 residues. The ends were cut back, 4 bases at V and 5 bases at J, with 12 bases in the middle. Looked up from germline, CDR1 is SGHDT and CDR2 is YYEEEE. CDR3 residues: CASSLRRRTGELFF. CDR3 nucleotides: TGTGCCAGCAGCCTGCGCCGTCGGACCGGGGAGCTGTTTTTT.

The chain couples TRBV25-1 to TRBJ1-1; 9 bases are a match to TRBD1. The CDR3 runs to 13 residues. Germline loops: CDR1 MGHDK, CDR2 SYGVNS. V was clipped by 7 bases and J by 4 bases; unmatched bases: 4. The CDR3 loop is CASTDRGGTEAFF. CDR3 bases: TGTGCCAGCACGGACAGGGGTGGCACTGAAGCTTTCTTT.

This chain joins TRBV12-1 and TRBJ2-3; the table's D gene call, TRBD2, was not cross checked with the DNA. TRBV12-1 is a listed pseudogene. The CDR3 extends over 19 amino acids. This CDR3 reads CASSFAKRGARTSTDTQYF. Written as DNA, the CDR3 is TGTGCCAGCAGCTTTGCGAAGCGGGGGGCCAGGACTAGCACAGATACGCAGTATTTT.

This chain uses TRBV30 with TRBJ1-1; TRBD1 is a possible D gene (5 bases). V was clipped by 3 bases and J by 4 bases, with 12 bases between them. The CDR3 runs to 13 residues. Germline lookup yields CDR1 GTSNPN and CDR2 SVGIG (reference sequence). The CDR3 spells CAWRLQVPTEAFF. CDR3 in DNA: TGTGCCTGGAGACTACAGGTTCCCACTGAAGCTTTCTTT.

The chain combines TRBV29-1 with TRBJ2-7; 7 bases fit TRBD2. This CDR3 has 14 residues. Losses at the gene ends were 5 bases for V and 3 bases for J; bases not matched to a gene: 10. The germline V gene has CDR1 SQVTM and CDR2 ANQGSEA. The CDR3 coding sequence is TGCAGCGTTTATTGGGCTAGCGGAGACTACGAGCAGTACTTC. It translates to CSVYWASGDYEQYF.

This clone was seen once. V gene TRBV4-1 combines with J gene TRBJ1-1; D gene ambiguous. The V end was cut by 0 bases, the J end by 0 bases, with 14 bases between. The germline gives CDR1 MGHRA, CDR2 YSYEKL. CDR3 length equals 17 residues. The CDR3 DNA reads TGCGCCAGCAGCCAAGATCTGCTAGAACGGATGAACACTGAAGCTTTCTTT. Encoded protein: CASSQDLLERMNTEAFF.